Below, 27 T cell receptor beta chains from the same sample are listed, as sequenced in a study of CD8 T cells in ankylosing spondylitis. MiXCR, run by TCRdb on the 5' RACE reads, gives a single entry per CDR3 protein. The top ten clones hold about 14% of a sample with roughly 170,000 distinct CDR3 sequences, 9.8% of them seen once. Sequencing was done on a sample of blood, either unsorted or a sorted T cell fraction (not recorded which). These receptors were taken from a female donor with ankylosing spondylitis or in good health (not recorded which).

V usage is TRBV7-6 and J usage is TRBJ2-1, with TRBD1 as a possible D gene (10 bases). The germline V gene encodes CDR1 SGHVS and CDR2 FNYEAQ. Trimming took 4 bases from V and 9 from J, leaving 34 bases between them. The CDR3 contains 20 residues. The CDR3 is CASSSYDRGRSSPSGTEQFF. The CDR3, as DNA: TGTGCCAGCAGCTCGTACGACAGGGGGCGGTCCTCGCCTAGCGGGACTGAGCAGTTCTTC.

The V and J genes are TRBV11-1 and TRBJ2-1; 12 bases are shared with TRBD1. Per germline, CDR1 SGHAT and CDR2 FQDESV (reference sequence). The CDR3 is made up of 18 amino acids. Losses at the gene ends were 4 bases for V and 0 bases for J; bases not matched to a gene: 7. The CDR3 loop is CASSSGDRGQISYNEQFF. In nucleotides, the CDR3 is TGTGCCAGCAGCTCGGGGGACAGGGGGCAGATCTCCTACAATGAGCAGTTCTTC. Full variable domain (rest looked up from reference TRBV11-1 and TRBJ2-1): EAEVAQSPRYKITEKSQAVAFWCDPISGHATLYWYRQILGQGPELLVQFQDESVVDDSQLPKDRFSAERLKGVDSTLKIQPAELGDSAMYLCASSSGDRGQISYNEQFFGPGTRLTVL.

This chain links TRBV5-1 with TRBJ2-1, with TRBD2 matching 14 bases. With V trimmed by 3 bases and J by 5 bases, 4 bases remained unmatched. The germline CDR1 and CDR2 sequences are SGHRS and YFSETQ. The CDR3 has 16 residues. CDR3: CASSSRLAGGDNEQFF. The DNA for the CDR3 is TGCGCCAGCAGCTCACGACTAGCGGGAGGGGACAATGAGCAGTTCTTC.

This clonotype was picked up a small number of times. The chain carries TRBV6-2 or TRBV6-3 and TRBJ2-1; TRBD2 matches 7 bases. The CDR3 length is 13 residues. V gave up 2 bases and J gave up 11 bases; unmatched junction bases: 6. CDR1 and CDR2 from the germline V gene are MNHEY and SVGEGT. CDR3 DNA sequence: TGTGCCAGCAGTTACACTAAGCGGGATCAGCAGTTCTTC. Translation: CASSYTKRDQQFF.

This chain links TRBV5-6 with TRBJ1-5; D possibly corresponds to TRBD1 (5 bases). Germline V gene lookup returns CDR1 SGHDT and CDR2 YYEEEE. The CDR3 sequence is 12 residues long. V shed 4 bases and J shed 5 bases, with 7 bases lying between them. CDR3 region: CASSRGDQPQHF. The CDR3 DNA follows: TGTGCCAGCAGCCGGGGGGATCAGCCCCAGCATTTT. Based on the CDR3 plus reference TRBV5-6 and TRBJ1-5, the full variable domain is DAGVTQSPTHLIKTRGQQVTLRCSPKSGHDTVSWYQQALGQGPQFIFQYYEEEERQRGNFPDRFSGHQFPNYSSELNVNALLLGDSALYLCASSRGDQPQHFGDGTRLSIL.

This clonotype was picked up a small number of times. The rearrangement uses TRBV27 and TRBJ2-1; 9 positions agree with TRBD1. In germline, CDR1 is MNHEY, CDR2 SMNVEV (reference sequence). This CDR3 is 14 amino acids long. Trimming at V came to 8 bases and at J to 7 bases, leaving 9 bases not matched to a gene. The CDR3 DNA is TGTGCCAGCGCTGGGACAGGGTTTCGAAATGAGCAGTTCTTC. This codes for CASAGTGFRNEQFF.

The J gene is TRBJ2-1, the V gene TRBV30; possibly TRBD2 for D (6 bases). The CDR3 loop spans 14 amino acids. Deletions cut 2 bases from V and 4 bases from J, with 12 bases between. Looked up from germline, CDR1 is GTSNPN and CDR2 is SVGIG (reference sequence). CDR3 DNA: TGTGCCTGGAGTTCGGGACTGATATACAATGAGCAGTTCTTC. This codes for CAWSSGLIYNEQFF.

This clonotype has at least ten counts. Here the CDR3 DNA reads TGCAGCGTTGAAGATCAACTTAGCTACAATGAGCAGTTCTTC. It is translated as CSVEDQLSYNEQFF. This chain connects TRBV29-1 to TRBJ2-1; the D is unclear. Germline CDR1 is SQVTM and CDR2 is ANQGSEA. The length of the CDR3 is 14 residues. V lost 0 bases to trimming and J lost 3 bases, with 9 bases between them.

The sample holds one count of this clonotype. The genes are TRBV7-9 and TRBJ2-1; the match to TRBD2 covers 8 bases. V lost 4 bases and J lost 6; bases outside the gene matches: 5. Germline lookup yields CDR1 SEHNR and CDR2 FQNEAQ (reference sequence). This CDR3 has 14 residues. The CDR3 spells CASSWSGSPNEQFF. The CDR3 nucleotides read TGTGCCAGCAGCTGGAGCGGGAGTCCCAATGAGCAGTTCTTC.

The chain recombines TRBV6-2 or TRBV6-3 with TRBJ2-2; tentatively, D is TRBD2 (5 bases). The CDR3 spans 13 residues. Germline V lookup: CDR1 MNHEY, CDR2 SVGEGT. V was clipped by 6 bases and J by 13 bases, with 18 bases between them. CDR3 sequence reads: CASRTGVEGRLFF. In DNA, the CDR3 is TGTGCCAGCAGAACCGGAGTAGAGGGAAGGCTGTTTTTT.

CDR3 sequence reads: CASSQDGGGSEQFF. CDR3 DNA: TGCGCCAGCAGCCAAGATGGGGGGGGAAGTGAGCAGTTCTTC. The chain recombines TRBV4-3 with TRBJ2-1; 7 nucleotides align to TRBD2. With 0 bases clipped from V and 9 bases from J, the junction kept 5 bases outside the gene matches. The CDR3 contains 14 residues. Germline-derived CDR1 and CDR2 are LGHNA and YSLEER.

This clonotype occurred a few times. The chain's CDR3 is CASSRDWTSGIGKQFF. DNA of the CDR3: TGTGCCAGCAGCCGAGATTGGACTAGCGGGATTGGGAAGCAGTTCTTC. The chain is built from TRBV5-5 and TRBJ2-1; 12 bases match TRBD2. CDR3 length equals 16 residues. Germline CDR1 and CDR2: SGHKS and YYEKEE (reference sequence). V was clipped by 4 bases and J by 11 bases; unmatched bases: 13.

This CDR3 reads CASSTPGATEAFF. The CDR3 DNA sequence: TGTGCCAGCAGTACCCCTGGGGCAACTGAAGCTTTCTTT. This chain uses TRBV6-2 or TRBV6-3 with TRBJ1-1, with D maybe TRBD1 (5 bases). CDR1 is MNHEY, CDR2 SVGEGT, per germline. The CDR3 has 13 amino acids. V dropped 5 bases and J dropped 5 bases, with 12 bases sitting between them.

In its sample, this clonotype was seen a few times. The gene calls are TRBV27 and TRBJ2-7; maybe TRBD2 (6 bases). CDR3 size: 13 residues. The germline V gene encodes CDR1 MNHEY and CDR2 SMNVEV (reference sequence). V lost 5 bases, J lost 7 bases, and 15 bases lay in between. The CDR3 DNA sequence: TGTGCCAGCAGTATAACCGGGGGTAGGGAGCAGTACTTC. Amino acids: CASSITGGREQYF.

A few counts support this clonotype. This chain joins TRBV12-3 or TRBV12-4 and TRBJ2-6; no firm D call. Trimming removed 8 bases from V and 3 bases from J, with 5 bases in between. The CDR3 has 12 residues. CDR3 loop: CASGFGANVLTF. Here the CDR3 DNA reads TGTGCCAGCGGCTTTGGGGCCAACGTCCTGACTTTC.

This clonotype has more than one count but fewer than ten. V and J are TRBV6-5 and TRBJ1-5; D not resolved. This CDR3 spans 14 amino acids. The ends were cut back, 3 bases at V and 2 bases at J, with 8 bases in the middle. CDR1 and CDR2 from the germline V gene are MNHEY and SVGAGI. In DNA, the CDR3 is TGTGCCAGCAGTTATCAGTACGGCAATCAGCCCCAGCATTTT. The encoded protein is CASSYQYGNQPQHF.

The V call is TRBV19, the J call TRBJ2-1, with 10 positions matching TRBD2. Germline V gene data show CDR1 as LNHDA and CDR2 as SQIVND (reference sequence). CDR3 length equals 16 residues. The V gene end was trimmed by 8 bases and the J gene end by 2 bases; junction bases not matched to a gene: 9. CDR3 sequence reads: CASHGVLAGPYNEQFF. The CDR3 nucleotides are TGTGCCAGTCACGGGGTACTAGCGGGACCCTACAATGAGCAGTTCTTC.

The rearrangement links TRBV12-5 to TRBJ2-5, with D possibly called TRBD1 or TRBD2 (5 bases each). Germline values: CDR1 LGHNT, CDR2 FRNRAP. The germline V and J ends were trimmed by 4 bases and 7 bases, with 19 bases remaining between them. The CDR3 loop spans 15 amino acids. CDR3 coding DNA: TGTGCTAGTGGTTCGGGGACCCCCTCTTTGGGGACCCAGTACTTC. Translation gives CASGSGTPSLGTQYF.

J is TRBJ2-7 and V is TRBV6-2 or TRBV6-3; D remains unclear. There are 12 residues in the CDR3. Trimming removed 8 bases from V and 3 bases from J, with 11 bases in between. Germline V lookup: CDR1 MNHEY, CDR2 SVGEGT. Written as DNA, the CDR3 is TGTGCCAGCCGGCCAGACTTCTACGAGCAGTACTTC. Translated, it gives CASRPDFYEQYF.

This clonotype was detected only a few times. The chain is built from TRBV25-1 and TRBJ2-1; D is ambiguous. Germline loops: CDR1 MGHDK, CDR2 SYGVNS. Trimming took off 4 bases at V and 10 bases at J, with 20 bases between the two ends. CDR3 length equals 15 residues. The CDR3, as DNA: TGTGCCAGCAGTGTAGGGTTAATCGCGGCGCGCGAGCAGTTCTTC. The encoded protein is CASSVGLIAAREQFF. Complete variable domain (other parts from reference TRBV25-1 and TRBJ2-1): EADIYQTPRYLVIGTGKKITLECSQTMGHDKMYWYQQDPGMELHLIHYSYGVNSTEKGDLSSESTVSRIRTEHFPLTLESARPSHTSQYLCASSVGLIAAREQFFGPGTRLTVL.

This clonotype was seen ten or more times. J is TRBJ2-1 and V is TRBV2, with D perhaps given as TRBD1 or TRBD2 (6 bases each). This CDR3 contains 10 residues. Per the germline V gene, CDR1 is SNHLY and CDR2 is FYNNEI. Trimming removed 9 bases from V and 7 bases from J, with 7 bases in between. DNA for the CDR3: TGTGCCAGAGGGGGGAATGAGCAGTTCTTC. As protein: CARGGNEQFF.

CDR3 sequence: CARSPKVYGTYNEQFF. In DNA form, the CDR3 reads TGTGCCAGAAGCCCGAAGGTGTACGGGACCTACAATGAGCAGTTCTTC. The chain employs TRBV2 and TRBJ2-1; D might be TRBD2 (5 bases). Looked up from germline, CDR1 is SNHLY and CDR2 is FYNNEI. Trimming left V 9 bases short and J 2 bases short, with 20 bases between. The CDR3 loop spans 16 amino acids.

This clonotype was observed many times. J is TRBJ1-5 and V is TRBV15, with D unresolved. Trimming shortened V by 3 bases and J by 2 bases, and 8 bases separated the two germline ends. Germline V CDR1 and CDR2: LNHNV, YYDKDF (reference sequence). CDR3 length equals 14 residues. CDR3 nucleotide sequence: TGTGCCACCAGCAGCCCCTTTGGCAATCAGCCCCAGCATTTT. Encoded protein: CATSSPFGNQPQHF. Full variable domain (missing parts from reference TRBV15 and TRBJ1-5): DAMVIQNPRYQVTQFGKPVTLSCSQTLNHNVMYWYQQKSSQAPKLLFHYYDKDFNNEADTPDNFQSRRPNTSFCFLDIRSPGLGDTAMYLCATSSPFGNQPQHFGDGTRLSIL.

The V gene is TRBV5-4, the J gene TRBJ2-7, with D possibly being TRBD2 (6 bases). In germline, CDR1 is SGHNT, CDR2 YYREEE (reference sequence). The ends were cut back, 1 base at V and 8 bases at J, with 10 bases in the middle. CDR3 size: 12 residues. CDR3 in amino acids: CASSLSLAQQYF. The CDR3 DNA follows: TGTGCCAGCAGCTTGTCACTAGCTCAGCAGTACTTC.

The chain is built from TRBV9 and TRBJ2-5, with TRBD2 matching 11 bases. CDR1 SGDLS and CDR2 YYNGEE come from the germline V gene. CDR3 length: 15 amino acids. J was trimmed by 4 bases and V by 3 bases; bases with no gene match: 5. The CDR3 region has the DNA TGTGCCAGCAGCGGAGGAACTAGCGGGAGAGAGACCCAGTACTTC. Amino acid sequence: CASSGGTSGRETQYF.

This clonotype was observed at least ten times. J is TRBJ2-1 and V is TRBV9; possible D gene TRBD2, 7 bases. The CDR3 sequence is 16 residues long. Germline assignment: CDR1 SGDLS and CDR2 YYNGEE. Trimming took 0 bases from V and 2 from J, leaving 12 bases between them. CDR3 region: CASSVDTGGPYNEQFF. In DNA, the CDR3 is TGTGCCAGCAGCGTAGATACGGGGGGCCCCTACAATGAGCAGTTCTTC. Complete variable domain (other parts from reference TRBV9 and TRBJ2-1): DSGVTQTPKHLITATGQRVTLRCSPRSGDLSVYWYQQSLDQGLQFLIQYYNGEERAKGNILERFSAQQFPDLHSELNLSSLELGDSALYFCASSVDTGGPYNEQFFGPGTRLTVL.

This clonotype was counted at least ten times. DNA of the CDR3: TGTGCCAGCAGTCGCCGACTAGCGGTACAAGAGACCCAGTACTTC. It translates to CASSRRLAVQETQYF. This chain connects TRBV27 to TRBJ2-5; TRBD2 agrees at 9 bases. Germline CDR1 and CDR2: MNHEY and SMNVEV (reference sequence). The CDR3 has 15 amino acids. The J segment lost 2 bases and the V segment lost 5 bases, leaving 6 bases of the junction unmatched.